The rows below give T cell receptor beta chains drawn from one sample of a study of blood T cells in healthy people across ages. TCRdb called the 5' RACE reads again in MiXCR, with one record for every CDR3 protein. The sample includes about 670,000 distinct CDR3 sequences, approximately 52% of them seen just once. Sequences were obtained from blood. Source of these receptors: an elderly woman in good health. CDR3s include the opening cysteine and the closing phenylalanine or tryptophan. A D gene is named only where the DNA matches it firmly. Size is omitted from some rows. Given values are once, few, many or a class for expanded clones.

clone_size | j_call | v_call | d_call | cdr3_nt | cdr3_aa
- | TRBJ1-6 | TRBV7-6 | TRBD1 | TGTGCCAGCAGTTCTTTCCGACAGGGATATTCACCCCTCCACTTT | CASSSFRQGYSPLHF
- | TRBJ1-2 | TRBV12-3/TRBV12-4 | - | TGTGCCAGCAGTTATCGCCAACTCTATGGCTACACCTTC | CASSYRQLYGYTF
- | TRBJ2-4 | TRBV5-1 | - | TGCGCCAGCAGCGAGAGAACAGCCCAATTAAACATTCAGTACTTC | CASSERTAQLNIQYF
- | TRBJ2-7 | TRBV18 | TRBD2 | TGTGCCAGCTCACCAGCGCTAGCGGGAGAGGAATACGAGCAGTACTTC | CASSPALAGEEYEQYF
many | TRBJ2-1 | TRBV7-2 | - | TGTGCCAGCAGCTTTGGGGTGCGGTATGAGCAGTTCTTC | CASSFGVRYEQFF
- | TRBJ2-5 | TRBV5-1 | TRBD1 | TGCGCCAGCAGCAATACAGGGGGCAATGAGCAGTACTTC | CASSNTGGNEQYF
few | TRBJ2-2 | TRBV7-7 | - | TGTGCCAGCAGCTTAGCTCCTACTAGCAGAGGCACCGGGGAGCTGTTTTTT | CASSLAPTSRGTGELFF
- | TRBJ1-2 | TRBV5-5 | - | TGTGCCAGCAGCACCGCCACTAACTATGGCTACACCTTC | CASSTATNYGYTF
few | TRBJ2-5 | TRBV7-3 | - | TGTGCCAGCAGCTTAGTCCGATGGGAGACCCAGTACTTC | CASSLVRWETQYF
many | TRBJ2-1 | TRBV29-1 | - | TGCAGCGCGGCCCCTAGTCTGAATGAGCAGTTCTTC | CSAAPSLNEQFF
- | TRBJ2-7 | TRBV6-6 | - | TGTGCCAGCAGTTACGTTGACCCGAGCTCCTACGAGCAGTACTTC | CASSYVDPSSYEQYF
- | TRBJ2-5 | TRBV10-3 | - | TGTGCCATCAGTCTGCAGGGTCTCCAAGAGACCCAGTACTTC | CAISLQGLQETQYF
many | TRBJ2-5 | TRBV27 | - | TGTGCCAGCAGTTTATCGTTCCTAGCTGGGGAGACCCAGTACTTC | CASSLSFLAGETQYF
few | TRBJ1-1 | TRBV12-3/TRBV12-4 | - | TGTGCCAGCAGCCGTCGGGGGGCTGGGCCCACTGAAGCTTTCTTT | CASSRRGAGPTEAFF
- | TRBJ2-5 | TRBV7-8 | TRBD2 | TGTGCCAGCAGCTACGGACTAGCGGGGCACCAAGAGGCCCAGTACTTC | CASSYGLAGHQEAQYF
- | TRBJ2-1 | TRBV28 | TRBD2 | TGTGCCAGCAGTTTATGGCGGGAGAGCTCCTACAATGAGCAGTTCTTC | CASSLWRESSYNEQFF
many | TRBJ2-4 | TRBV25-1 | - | TGTGCCAGCACCCCGACTCTAGCCAAAAACATTCAGTACTTC | CASTPTLAKNIQYF
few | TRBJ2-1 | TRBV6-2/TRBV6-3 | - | TGTGCCAGCCGAGGAGCGCTGGTGAGCAATGAGCAGTTCTTC | CASRGALVSNEQFF
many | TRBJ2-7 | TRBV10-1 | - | TGCGCCAGCAGTGTCGGGATGACCTACGAGCAGTACTTC | CASSVGMTYEQYF
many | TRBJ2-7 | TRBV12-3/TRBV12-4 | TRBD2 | TGTGCCAGCAGTTTAGGGGGCGGGAGAGGTTACGAGCAGTACTTC | CASSLGGGRGYEQYF
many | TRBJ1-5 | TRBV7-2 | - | TGTGCCAGCAGCCCAATGGGAGGAGAACAGCCCCAGCATTTT | CASSPMGGEQPQHF
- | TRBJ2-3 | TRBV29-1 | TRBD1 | TGCAGCGGGGGATCAGGGGGACAAGATACGCAGTATTTT | CSGGSGGQDTQYF
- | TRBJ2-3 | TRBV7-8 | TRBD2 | TGTGCCAGCAGCCCCCCCGGGACTAGCGGGTTAGATACGCAGTATTTT | CASSPPGTSGLDTQYF
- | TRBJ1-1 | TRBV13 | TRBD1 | TGTGCCAGCAGCTTAGGGGGACAGGGGCTCACTGAAGCTTTCTTT | CASSLGGQGLTEAFF
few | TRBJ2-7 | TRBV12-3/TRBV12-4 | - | TGTGCCAGCAGTTTGGGGACTGACTCCTACGAGCAGTACTTC | CASSLGTDSYEQYF
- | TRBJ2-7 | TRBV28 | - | TGTGCCAGCATGCTCAAGGACGGGGCGAGGTACGAGCAGTACTTC | CASMLKDGARYEQYF
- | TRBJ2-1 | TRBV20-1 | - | TGCAGTGCTAGTCCCCTCGACAGGAGCTCCTACAATGAGCAGTTCTTC | CSASPLDRSSYNEQFF
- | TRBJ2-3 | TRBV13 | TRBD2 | TGTGCCAGCAGCTTAAGGTCTAGCGGGGGAACAGATACGCAGTATTTT | CASSLRSSGGTDTQYF